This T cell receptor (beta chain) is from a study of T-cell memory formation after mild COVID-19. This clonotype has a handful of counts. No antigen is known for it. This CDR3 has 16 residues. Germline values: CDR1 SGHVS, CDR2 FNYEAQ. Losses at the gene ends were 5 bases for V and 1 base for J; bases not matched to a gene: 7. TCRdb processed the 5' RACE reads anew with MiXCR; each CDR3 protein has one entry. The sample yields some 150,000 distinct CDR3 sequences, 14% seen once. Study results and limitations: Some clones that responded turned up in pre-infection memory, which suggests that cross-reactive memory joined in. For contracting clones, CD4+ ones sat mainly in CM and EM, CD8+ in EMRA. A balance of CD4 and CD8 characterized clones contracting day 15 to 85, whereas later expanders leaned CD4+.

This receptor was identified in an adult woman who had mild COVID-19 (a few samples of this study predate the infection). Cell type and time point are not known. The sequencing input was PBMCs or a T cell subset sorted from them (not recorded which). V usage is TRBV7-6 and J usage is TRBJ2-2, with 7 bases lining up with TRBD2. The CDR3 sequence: CASSLSERGNTGELFF. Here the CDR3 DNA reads TGTGCCAGCAGCCTCTCCGAGCGGGGGAACACCGGGGAGCTGTTTTTT.